These 7 T cell receptor beta chains originate from one sample sequenced in a study of T cells in Graves' hyperthyroidism and ophthalmopathy. The source material, RNA transcripts, was used to amplify TCR beta CDR3 regions. The HTBI primer set served for first-round RT-PCR of the TCR CDR3. Each CDR3 protein is one row after TCRdb ran MiXCR on the multiplex PCR reads. Of about 640,000 distinct CDR3 sequences in the sample, roughly 20% were seen once. The specimen was blood. These TCRs come from a man aged 25 to 45 with Graves' ophthalmopathy.

This clonotype was detected ten times or more. The CDR3 region has the DNA TGTGCCAGCAGCCCCCAGTCGCCCATGAACACTGAAGCTTTCTTT. Its protein is CASSPQSPMNTEAFF. V gene TRBV11-2 combines with J gene TRBJ1-1; D gene uncertain. In germline, CDR1 is SGHAT, CDR2 FQNNGV. V was trimmed by 5 bases and J by 0 bases, leaving 13 bases between them. This CDR3 has 15 amino acids.

The rearrangement links TRBV20-1 to TRBJ1-5; the D gene is possibly TRBD1 (6 bases). This CDR3 has 14 residues. Between the trimmed V and J ends, which lost 0 bases and 7 bases, there was a span of 13 bases. Germline V gene sequence: CDR1 DFQATT, CDR2 SNEGSKA (reference sequence). In DNA form, the CDR3 reads TGCAGTGCTAGAGATCGTGAAGGGGGACAGCCCCAGCATTTT. It encodes CSARDREGGQPQHF.

At least ten counts were recorded for this clonotype. The chain employs TRBV7-2 and TRBJ2-1; D ambiguous. From germline, CDR1 is SGHTA and CDR2 FQGNSA. Trimming stripped 6 bases from V and 7 bases from J, with 13 bases between. This CDR3 has 13 residues. CDR3: CASSPGSRNEQFF. As DNA, the CDR3 is TGTGCCAGCAGTCCTGGAAGCAGAAATGAGCAGTTCTTC.

The sample holds many counts of this clonotype. The chain joins TRBV3-1 to TRBJ2-7; D uncertain. The V end was cut by 1 base, the J end by 1 base, with 14 bases between. CDR1 and CDR2 (germline): LGHDT, YNNKEL (reference sequence). The CDR3 length is 16 residues. CDR3 sequence reads: CASSQGGSYLSYEQYF. The DNA of the CDR3 is TGTGCCAGCAGCCAAGGGGGAAGCTACCTATCCTACGAGCAGTACTTC.

This clonotype was detected only a few times. This chain uses TRBV12-3 or TRBV12-4 with TRBJ2-1; D unclear. V lost 0 bases and J 10 bases, leaving 19 bases between the germline ends. This CDR3 has 16 residues. The CDR3 bases are TGTGCCAGCAGTTTAGCTGGGCAGGCACCATCGGAGGAGCAGTTCTTC. Protein: CASSLAGQAPSEEQFF.

Ten or more counts support this clonotype. The gene calls are TRBV28 and TRBJ2-1; TRBD2 aligns across 12 bases. J was trimmed by 3 bases and V by 10 bases; bases with no gene match: 7. Germline V CDR1 and CDR2: MDHEN, SYDVKM. CDR3 length: 15 residues. CDR3 sequence reads: CATRTSGENYNEQFF. The CDR3 DNA reads as TGTGCCACACGGACTAGCGGGGAGAACTACAATGAGCAGTTCTTC.

This clonotype was seen a few times. This chain links TRBV11-2 with TRBJ2-3, with 7 nucleotides matching TRBD2. CDR3 length: 14 amino acids. CDR1 and CDR2 (germline): SGHAT, FQNNGV. After removal of 5 bases from V and 6 bases from J, the junction contained 8 bases not matched to a gene. The chain's CDR3 is CASSPGGLKDTQYF. The DNA of the CDR3 is TGTGCCAGCAGCCCGGGGGGTTTGAAGGATACGCAGTATTTT.